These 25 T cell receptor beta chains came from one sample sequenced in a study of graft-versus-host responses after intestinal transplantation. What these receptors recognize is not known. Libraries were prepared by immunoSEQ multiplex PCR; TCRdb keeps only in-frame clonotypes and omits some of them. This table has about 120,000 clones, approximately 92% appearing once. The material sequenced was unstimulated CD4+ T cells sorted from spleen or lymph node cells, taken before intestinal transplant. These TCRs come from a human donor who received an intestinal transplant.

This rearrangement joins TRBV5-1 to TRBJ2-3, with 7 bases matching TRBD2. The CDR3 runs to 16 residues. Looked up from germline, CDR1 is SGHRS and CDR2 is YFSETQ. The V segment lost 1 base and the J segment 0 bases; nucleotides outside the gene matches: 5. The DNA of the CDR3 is TGCGCCAGCAGCTTGCCCAGCGGGACTAGCACAGATACGCAGTATTTT. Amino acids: CASSLPSGTSTDTQYF. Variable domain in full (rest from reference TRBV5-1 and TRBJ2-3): KAGVTQTPRYLIKTRGQQVTLSCSPISGHRSVSWYQQTPGQGLQFLFEYFSETQRNKGNFPGRFSGRQFSNSRSEMNVSTLELGDSALYLCASSLPSGTSTDTQYFGPGTRLTVL.

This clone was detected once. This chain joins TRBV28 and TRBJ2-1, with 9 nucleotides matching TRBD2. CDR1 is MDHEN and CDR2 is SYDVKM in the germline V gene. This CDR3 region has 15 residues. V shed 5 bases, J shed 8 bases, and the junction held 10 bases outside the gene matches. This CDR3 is CASSRKLAGLYEQFF. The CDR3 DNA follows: TGTGCCAGCAGTCGGAAGCTAGCGGGATTATATGAGCAGTTCTTC.

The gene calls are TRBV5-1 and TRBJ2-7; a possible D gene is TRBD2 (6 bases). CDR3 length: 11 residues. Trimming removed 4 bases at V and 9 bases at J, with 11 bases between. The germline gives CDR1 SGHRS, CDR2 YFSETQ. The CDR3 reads CASSEKRVQYF. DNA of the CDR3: TGCGCCAGCAGCGAGAAGCGGGTGCAGTACTTC.

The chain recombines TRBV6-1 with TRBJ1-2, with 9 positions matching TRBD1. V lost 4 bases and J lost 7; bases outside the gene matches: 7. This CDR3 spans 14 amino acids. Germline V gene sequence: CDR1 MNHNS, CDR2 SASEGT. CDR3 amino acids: CASSALQGAVGYTF. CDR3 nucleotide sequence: TGTGCCAGCAGTGCCCTACAGGGGGCCGTTGGCTACACCTTC.

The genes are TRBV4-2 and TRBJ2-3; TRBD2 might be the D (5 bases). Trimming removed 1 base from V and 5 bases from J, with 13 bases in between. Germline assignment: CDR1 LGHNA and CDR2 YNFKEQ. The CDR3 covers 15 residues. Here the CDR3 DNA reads TGTGCCAGCAGCCAAGGAGAGGGCGCGAAAGATACGCAGTATTTT. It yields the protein CASSQGEGAKDTQYF.

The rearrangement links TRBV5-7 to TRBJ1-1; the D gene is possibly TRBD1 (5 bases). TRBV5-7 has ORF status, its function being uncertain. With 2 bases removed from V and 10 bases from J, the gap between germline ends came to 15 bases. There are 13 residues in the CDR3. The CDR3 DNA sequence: TGTGCCAGCAGCTTCGGTCAGGGCCACAGAGCTTTCTTT. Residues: CASSFGQGHRAFF.

The CDR3 here is CASSPNRLPREQYF. CDR3 nucleotide sequence: TGTGCCAGCAGCCCCAACAGGCTACCCAGGGAGCAGTACTTC. The rearrangement links TRBV11-2 to TRBJ2-7; a possible D gene is TRBD1 (5 bases). The V and J ends lost 5 bases and 7 bases respectively, with 18 bases between them. CDR3 length: 14 amino acids. In germline, CDR1 is SGHAT, CDR2 FQNNGV.

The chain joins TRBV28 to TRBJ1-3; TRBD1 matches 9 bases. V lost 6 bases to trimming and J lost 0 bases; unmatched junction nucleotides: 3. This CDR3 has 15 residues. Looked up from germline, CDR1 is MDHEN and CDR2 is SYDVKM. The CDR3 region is CASREDRGSGNTIYF. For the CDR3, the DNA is TGTGCCAGCAGGGAGGACAGGGGCTCTGGAAACACCATATATTTT.

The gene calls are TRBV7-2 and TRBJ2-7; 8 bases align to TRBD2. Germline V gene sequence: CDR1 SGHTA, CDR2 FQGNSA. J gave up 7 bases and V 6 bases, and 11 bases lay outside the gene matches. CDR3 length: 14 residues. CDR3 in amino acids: CASSSGTSGLEQYF. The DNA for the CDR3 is TGTGCCAGCAGTTCCGGGACTAGTGGGTTGGAGCAGTACTTC.

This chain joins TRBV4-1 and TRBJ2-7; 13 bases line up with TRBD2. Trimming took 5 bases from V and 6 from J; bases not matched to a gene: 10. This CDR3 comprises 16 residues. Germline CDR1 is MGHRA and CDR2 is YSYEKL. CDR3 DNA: TGCGCCAGCAGCGCCCCCCGGACTAGCGGGAGATCCGAGCAGTACTTC. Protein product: CASSAPRTSGRSEQYF.

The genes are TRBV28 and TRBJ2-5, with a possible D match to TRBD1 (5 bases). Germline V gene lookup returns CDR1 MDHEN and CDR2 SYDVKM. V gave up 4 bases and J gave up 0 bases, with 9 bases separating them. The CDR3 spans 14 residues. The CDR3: CASSSAGYQETQYF. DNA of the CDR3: TGTGCCAGCAGTTCAGCAGGGTACCAAGAGACCCAGTACTTC.

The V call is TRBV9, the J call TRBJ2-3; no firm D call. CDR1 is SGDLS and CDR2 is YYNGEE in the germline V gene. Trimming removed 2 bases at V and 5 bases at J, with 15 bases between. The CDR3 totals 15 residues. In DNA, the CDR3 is TGTGCCAGCAGCGTCGACCTTAGGTTGGGAGATACGCAGTATTTT. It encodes CASSVDLRLGDTQYF.

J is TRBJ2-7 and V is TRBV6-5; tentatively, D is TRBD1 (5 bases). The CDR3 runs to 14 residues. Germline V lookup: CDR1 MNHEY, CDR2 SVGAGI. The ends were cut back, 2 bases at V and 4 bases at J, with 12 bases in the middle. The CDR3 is CASSYAGREYEQYF. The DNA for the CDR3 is TGTGCCAGCAGTTACGCAGGGCGTGAGTACGAGCAGTACTTC.

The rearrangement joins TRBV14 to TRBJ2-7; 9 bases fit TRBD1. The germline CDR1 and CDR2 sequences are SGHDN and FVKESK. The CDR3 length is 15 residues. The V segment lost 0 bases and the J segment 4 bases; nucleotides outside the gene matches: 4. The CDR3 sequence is CASSQDGTGLYEQYF. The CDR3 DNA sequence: TGTGCCAGCAGCCAAGACGGGACAGGGCTTTACGAGCAGTACTTC.

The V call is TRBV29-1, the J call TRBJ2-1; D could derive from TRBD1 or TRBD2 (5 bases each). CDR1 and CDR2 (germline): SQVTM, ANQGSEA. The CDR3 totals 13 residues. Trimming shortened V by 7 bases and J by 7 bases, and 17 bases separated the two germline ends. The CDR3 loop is CSGWTGQRNEQFF. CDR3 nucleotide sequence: TGCAGCGGGTGGACGGGGCAACGGAATGAGCAGTTCTTC.

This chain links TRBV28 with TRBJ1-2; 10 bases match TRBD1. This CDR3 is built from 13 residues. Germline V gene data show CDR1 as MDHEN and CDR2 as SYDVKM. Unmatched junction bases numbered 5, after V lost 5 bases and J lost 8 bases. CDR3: CASSPGQGGGYTF. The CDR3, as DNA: TGTGCCAGCAGTCCTGGACAGGGGGGAGGCTACACCTTC.

The CDR3 nucleotides are TGTGCCTGGAGTGTACGGTACAATGAGCAGTTCTTC. This codes for CAWSVRYNEQFF. The V and J genes are TRBV30 and TRBJ2-1; no reliable D call. The CDR3 totals 12 residues. Germline V gene sequence: CDR1 GTSNPN, CDR2 SVGIG (reference sequence). Deletions cut 0 bases from V and 4 bases from J, with 4 bases between. The variable domain in full, completed from reference TRBV30 and TRBJ2-1, reads SQTIHQWPATLVQPVGSPLSLECTVEGTSNPNLYWYRQAAGRGLQLLFYSVGIGQISSEVPQNLSASRPQDRQFILSSKKLLLSDSGFYLCAWSVRYNEQFFGPGTRLTVL.

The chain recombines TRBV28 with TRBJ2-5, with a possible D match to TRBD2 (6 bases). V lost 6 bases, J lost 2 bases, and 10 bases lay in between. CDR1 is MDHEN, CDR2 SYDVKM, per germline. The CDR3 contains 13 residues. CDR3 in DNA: TGTGCCAGCAGCCCGGGGGATCAAGAGACCCAGTACTTC. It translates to CASSPGDQETQYF.

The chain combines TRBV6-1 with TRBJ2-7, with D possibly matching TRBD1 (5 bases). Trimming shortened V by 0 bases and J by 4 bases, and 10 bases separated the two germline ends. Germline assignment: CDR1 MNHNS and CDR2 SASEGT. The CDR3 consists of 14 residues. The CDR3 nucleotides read TGTGCCAGCAGTGAAGCCCCTGACAGATACGAGCAGTACTTC. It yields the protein CASSEAPDRYEQYF.

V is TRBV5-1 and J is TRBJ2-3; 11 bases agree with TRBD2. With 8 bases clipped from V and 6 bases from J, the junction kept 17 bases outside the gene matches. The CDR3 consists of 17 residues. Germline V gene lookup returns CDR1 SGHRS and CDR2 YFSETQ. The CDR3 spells CASNQQLAGVFGDTQYF. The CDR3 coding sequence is TGCGCCAGTAACCAGCAACTAGCGGGAGTATTTGGCGATACGCAGTATTTT.

The CDR3 DNA reads TGCGCCAGCAGCTTGGCCGTTGGATCGTTGAACACTGAAGCTTTCTTT. Translation gives CASSLAVGSLNTEAFF. The chain is built from TRBV5-1 and TRBJ1-1; D call uncertain. Trimming left V 0 bases short and J 0 bases short, with 12 bases between. Germline V gene sequence: CDR1 SGHRS, CDR2 YFSETQ. The CDR3 is 16 residues long.

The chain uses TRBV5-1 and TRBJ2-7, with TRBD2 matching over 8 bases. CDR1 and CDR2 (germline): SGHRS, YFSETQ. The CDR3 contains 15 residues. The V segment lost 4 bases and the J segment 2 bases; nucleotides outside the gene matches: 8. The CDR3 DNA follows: TGCGCCAGCAGCCCCTTAGCGGGAAGAGCCTACGAGCAGTACTTC. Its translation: CASSPLAGRAYEQYF.

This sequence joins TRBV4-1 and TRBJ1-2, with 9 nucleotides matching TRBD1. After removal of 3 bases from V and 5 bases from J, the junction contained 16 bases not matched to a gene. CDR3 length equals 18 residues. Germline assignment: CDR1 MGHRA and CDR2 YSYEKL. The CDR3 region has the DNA TGCGCCAGCAGCCAGTTATTTAACAGGGGGCGCGATTGGTATGGCTACACCTTC. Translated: CASSQLFNRGRDWYGYTF.

The CDR3 spells CASSKTSGMNTGELFF. The CDR3 nucleotides read TGTGCCAGCAGCAAGACTAGCGGAATGAACACCGGGGAGCTGTTTTTT. This chain uses TRBV6-6 with TRBJ2-2; 9 bases are shared with TRBD2. CDR1 is MNHNY, CDR2 SVGAGI, per germline (reference sequence). V shed 6 bases and J 1 base; nucleotides not matched to a gene: 6. This CDR3 contains 16 residues.

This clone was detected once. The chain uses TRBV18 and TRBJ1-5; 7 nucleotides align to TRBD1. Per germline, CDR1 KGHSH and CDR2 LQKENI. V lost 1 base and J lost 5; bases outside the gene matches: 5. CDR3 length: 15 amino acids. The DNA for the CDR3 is TGTGCCAGCTCACCACAGACAGGGAGGGATCAGCCCCAGCATTTT. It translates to CASSPQTGRDQPQHF. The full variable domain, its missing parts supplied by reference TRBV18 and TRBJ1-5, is NAGVMQNPRHLVRRRGQEARLRCSPMKGHSHVYWYRQLPEEGLKFMVYLQKENIIDESGMPKERFSAEFPKEGPSILRIQQVVRGDSAAYFCASSPQTGRDQPQHFGDGTRLSIL.